Below are 27 T cell receptor beta chains sequenced from a single sample in a study of cytomegalovirus exposure and HLA in healthy donors. A multiplex PCR was run with 60 Vbeta primers and 13 Jbeta primers. Some clones are missing from TCRdb's copy, which holds only in-frame ones; the method was immunoSEQ multiplex PCR. The sample gives about 140,000 clones, roughly 78% of which show up once; roughly 4% is in the top ten. The specimen was PBMCs. Receptors originate from a man over 45 in good health and CMV-seropositive.

This chain uses TRBV5-6 with TRBJ1-1, with 7 bases lining up with TRBD1. V shed 3 bases, J shed 4 bases, and the junction held 6 bases outside the gene matches. The CDR3 is made up of 14 amino acids. CDR1 is SGHDT and CDR2 is YYEEEE in the germline V gene. CDR3 protein: CASSSRDRSTEAFF. The CDR3 coding sequence is TGTGCCAGCAGCTCCCGGGACAGAAGCACTGAAGCTTTCTTT.

This rearrangement joins TRBV29-1 to TRBJ2-5; D might be TRBD2 (6 bases). The CDR3 sequence is 13 residues long. Germline CDR1 is SQVTM and CDR2 is ANQGSEA. V was shortened by 4 bases and J by 4 bases, with 13 bases between the two germline ends. CDR3 residues: CSVGWDSPETQYF. CDR3 coding DNA: TGCAGCGTTGGGTGGGACTCACCAGAGACCCAGTACTTC.

The chain is built from TRBV29-1 and TRBJ1-4; no clear D. V lost 6 bases and J 6 bases, leaving 14 bases between the germline ends. This CDR3 comprises 13 residues. CDR1 is SQVTM, CDR2 ANQGSEA, per germline. The CDR3 is CSVNAGKHEKLFF. CDR3 coding DNA: TGCAGCGTGAACGCAGGAAAGCATGAAAAACTGTTTTTT.

As to this clone: Its ends do not fully match the called genes, so a read error is possible. J is TRBJ1-2 and V is TRBV6-5; D unclear. CDR3 length: 15 amino acids. Germline V CDR1 and CDR2: MNHEY, SVGAGI. This CDR3 reads CASSDSEEGVYGYTF. CDR3 nucleotide sequence: TGTGCCAGCAGTGACTCTGAGGAGGGTGTTTATGGCTACACCTTC.

The chain uses TRBV7-6 and TRBJ2-1, with 9 bases aligning to TRBD1. The CDR3 spans 17 residues. V shed 3 bases, J shed 6 bases, and the junction held 12 bases outside the gene matches. Germline V gene data show CDR1 as SGHVS and CDR2 as FNYEAQ. This CDR3 reads CASSFGRGTGLTNEQFF. DNA of the CDR3: TGTGCCAGCAGCTTTGGCCGCGGGACAGGGTTGACCAATGAGCAGTTCTTC. Full variable domain (outside the CDR3, taken from reference TRBV7-6 and TRBJ2-1): GAGVSQSPRYKVTKRGQDVALRCDPISGHVSLYWYRQALGQGPEFLTYFNYEAQQDKSGLPNDRFSAERPEGSISTLTIQRTEQRDSAMYRCASSFGRGTGLTNEQFFGPGTRLTVL.

This chain links TRBV19 with TRBJ1-1; 10 bases fit TRBD1. The germline V gene encodes CDR1 LNHDA and CDR2 SQIVND (reference sequence). CDR3 size: 14 residues. Unmatched junction bases numbered 10, after V lost 10 bases and J lost 5 bases. The CDR3 loop is CATKSRDRGTEAFF. The CDR3 region has the DNA TGTGCCACCAAGTCCCGGGACAGGGGAACTGAAGCTTTCTTT. Looking up the rest from reference TRBV19 and TRBJ1-1 gives the full variable domain: DGGITQSPKYLFRKEGQNVTLSCEQNLNHDAMYWYRQDPGQGLRLIYYSQIVNDFQKGDIAEGYSVSREKKESFPLTVTSAQKNPTAFYLCATKSRDRGTEAFFGQGTRLTVV.

The J gene is TRBJ1-3, the V gene TRBV6-1; D remains ambiguous. The V end was cut by 8 bases, the J end by 0 bases, with 11 bases between. Germline-derived CDR1 and CDR2 are MNHNS and SASEGT. The CDR3 totals 14 residues. The CDR3 region has the DNA TGTGCCAGCGCTGGGCACTTCTCTGGAAACACCATATATTTT. Translated: CASAGHFSGNTIYF.

The chain uses TRBV6-6 and TRBJ2-3, with D tentatively TRBD2 (5 bases). V lost 5 bases and J 4 bases, leaving 19 bases between the germline ends. Looked up from germline, CDR1 is MNHNY and CDR2 is SVGAGI (reference sequence). This CDR3 is built from 16 residues. The DNA for the CDR3 is TGTGCCAGCAGTCCCGGACCAGCGGAGCCACCAGATACGCAGTATTTT. Translation gives CASSPGPAEPPDTQYF.

In DNA, the CDR3 is TGCGCCAGCAGCGTAGACAGGGCATATGGCTACACCTTC. It specifies CASSVDRAYGYTF. The genes are TRBV5-1 and TRBJ1-2; 7 nucleotides align to TRBD1. This CDR3 comprises 13 residues. Trimming took 4 bases from V and 5 from J; bases not matched to a gene: 5. CDR1 is SGHRS, CDR2 YFSETQ, per germline.

This clone was seen a handful of times. The V and J genes are TRBV7-9 and TRBJ2-3; TRBD1 might be the D (6 bases). This CDR3 has 15 amino acids. V was trimmed by 3 bases and J by 1 base, leaving 11 bases between them. Germline lookup yields CDR1 SEHNR and CDR2 FQNEAQ (reference sequence). This chain's CDR3 is CASSFYSGGTDTQYF. CDR3 nucleotides: TGTGCCAGCAGCTTTTACTCAGGGGGCACAGATACGCAGTATTTT.

This chain links TRBV5-1 with TRBJ2-1; 9 bases map to TRBD2. Losses at the gene ends were 0 bases for V and 8 bases for J; bases not matched to a gene: 9. CDR1 is SGHRS, CDR2 YFSETQ, per germline. This CDR3 is 16 amino acids long. The CDR3 reads CASSLAGGGGRDEQFF. Here the CDR3 DNA reads TGCGCCAGCAGCTTGGCCGGCGGGGGGGGGAGGGATGAGCAGTTCTTC.

The sample holds one count of this clone. The chain joins TRBV9 to TRBJ1-3; TRBD1 agrees at 7 bases. In germline, CDR1 is SGDLS, CDR2 YYNGEE. The CDR3 totals 15 residues. J lost 8 bases, V lost 1 base, and 9 bases had no gene match. CDR3 in DNA: TGTGCCAGCAGCGTATCGTCAGGGGGTCAGGACACCATATATTTT. It yields the protein CASSVSSGGQDTIYF.

V usage is TRBV7-8 and J usage is TRBJ1-2, with 8 positions matching TRBD1. The junction had 3 bases not matched to a gene; V was cut back by 1 base and J by 2 bases. CDR1 is SGHVS, CDR2 FQNEAQ, per germline. The CDR3 has 15 residues. The CDR3 nucleotides are TGTGCCAGCAGCTTAGGAGGACAGGGAAACTATGGCTACACCTTC. Amino acids: CASSLGGQGNYGYTF.

As DNA, the CDR3 is TGTGCCAGCAGCGCGTCACAGGGGCACTATGGCTACACCTTC. Its translation is CASSASQGHYGYTF. The V and J genes are TRBV7-2 and TRBJ1-2, with 7 bases fitting TRBD1. This CDR3 contains 14 residues. J lost 3 bases, V lost 5 bases, and 6 bases had no gene match. Germline assignment: CDR1 SGHTA and CDR2 FQGNSA.

The V gene is TRBV2, the J gene TRBJ1-1; D perhaps matches TRBD1 (6 bases). The germline V gene has CDR1 SNHLY and CDR2 FYNNEI. Trimming stripped 10 bases from V and 4 bases from J, with 16 bases between. The CDR3 runs 13 residues. CDR3 region: CATQFLGATEAFF. The CDR3 DNA sequence: TGTGCCACACAGTTCTTGGGGGCCACTGAAGCTTTCTTT.

The rearrangement joins TRBV6-5 to TRBJ2-1; a possible D gene is TRBD2 (6 bases). Germline CDR1 is MNHEY and CDR2 is SVGAGI. CDR3 length: 15 amino acids. V shed 6 bases and J shed 3 bases, with 15 bases lying between them. The CDR3 region is CASRLSAGGYNEQFF. As DNA, the CDR3 is TGTGCCAGCAGACTTTCGGCCGGGGGCTACAATGAGCAGTTCTTC.

The V call is TRBV5-4, the J call TRBJ2-1; no clear D gene. Per germline, CDR1 SGHNT and CDR2 YYREEE (reference sequence). Between the trimmed V and J ends, which lost 0 bases and 4 bases, there was a span of 8 bases. The CDR3 is 14 amino acids. The CDR3: CASSLDQNYNEQFF. CDR3 in DNA: TGTGCCAGCAGCTTGGACCAGAATTACAATGAGCAGTTCTTC.

The chain carries TRBV10-3 and TRBJ1-1; D is perhaps TRBD1 (5 bases). V dropped 8 bases and J dropped 7 bases, with 11 bases sitting between them. The CDR3 totals 11 residues. Germline CDR1 ENHRY, CDR2 SYGVKD. Here the CDR3 DNA reads TGTGCCATCGGGGGGGACCTTGAAGCTTTCTTT. Translation gives CAIGGDLEAFF.

This clone was detected only a few times. This CDR3 reads CASSWPQGSTEAFF. The CDR3 nucleotides are TGTGCCAGCAGCTGGCCACAGGGTAGCACTGAAGCTTTCTTT. This sequence joins TRBV5-6 and TRBJ1-1, with D possibly TRBD1 on 6 matching bases. From germline, CDR1 is SGHDT and CDR2 YYEEEE. V lost 3 bases, J lost 4 bases, and 13 bases lay in between. The CDR3 is 14 residues long.

This clone was seen only a few times. The rearrangement joins TRBV2 to TRBJ1-6; perhaps TRBD1 as D (6 bases). The V and J ends lost 10 bases and 8 bases respectively, with 18 bases between them. Per germline, CDR1 SNHLY and CDR2 FYNNEI. The CDR3 sequence is 14 residues long. The CDR3 DNA reads TGTGCCACCCTGCCCCGGACAGATTATTCACCCCTCCACTTT. Residues: CATLPRTDYSPLHF.

The DNA for the CDR3 is TGTGCCAGCAGTTTAGAGGTCTCCTCGAACACTGAAGCTTTCTTT. Translating gives CASSLEVSSNTEAFF. This rearrangement joins TRBV28 to TRBJ1-1; D is unclear. The CDR3 is 15 residues long. V lost 2 bases and J lost 1, with 11 bases in between. Germline CDR1 is MDHEN and CDR2 is SYDVKM.

The chain has TRBV27 and TRBJ1-6; 8 bases are a match to TRBD1. The V gene end was trimmed by 3 bases and the J gene end by 1 base; junction bases not matched to a gene: 5. CDR1 is MNHEY, CDR2 SMNVEV, per germline (reference sequence). The CDR3 is made up of 17 amino acids. In DNA form, the CDR3 reads TGTGCCAGCAGTTTTCAGGGGGCTGGTTCCTATAATTCACCCCTCCACTTT. Encoded protein: CASSFQGAGSYNSPLHF.

The chain is built from TRBV28 and TRBJ2-2; D remains ambiguous. The V end lost 6 bases, the J end lost 2 bases, and 4 bases lay between the germline ends. Germline V gives CDR1 MDHEN, CDR2 SYDVKM. CDR3 length: 12 residues. The CDR3 sequence: CASSVNTGELFF. DNA of the CDR3: TGTGCCAGCAGCGTTAACACCGGGGAGCTGTTTTTT.

This rearrangement joins TRBV7-8 to TRBJ2-1; 10 bases are a match to TRBD2. Looked up from germline, CDR1 is SGHVS and CDR2 is FQNEAQ. V trimming: 2 bases; J trimming: 4 bases; junction bases outside the gene matches: 14. This CDR3 has 19 residues. The CDR3, as DNA: TGTGCCAGCAGCTTACCCGAGGCGCTAGCGGGAGAGGAATACAATGAGCAGTTCTTC. Its translation is CASSLPEALAGEEYNEQFF.

In its sample, this clone was seen a few times. This chain connects TRBV6-6 to TRBJ1-2, with unresolved D. The CDR3 consists of 15 residues. Between the trimmed V and J ends, which lost 0 bases and 6 bases, there was a span of 14 bases. Looked up from germline, CDR1 is MNHNY and CDR2 is SVGAGI (reference sequence). In nucleotides, the CDR3 is TGTGCCAGCAGTTACTCGGTGGGCAGCCCCCATGGCTACACCTTC. It encodes CASSYSVGSPHGYTF.

This clone was counted a single time. This chain connects TRBV7-9 to TRBJ1-1; D may be TRBD1 (5 bases). The CDR3 runs to 13 residues. V lost 5 bases and J 5 bases, leaving 12 bases between the germline ends. Germline-derived CDR1 and CDR2 are SEHNR and FQNEAQ (reference sequence). The CDR3 reads CASSPQGRTEAFF. Written as DNA, the CDR3 is TGTGCCAGCAGCCCCCAGGGTAGGACTGAAGCTTTCTTT.

CDR3 in amino acids: CASSPGQGLLAGANNEQFF. In nucleotides, the CDR3 is TGCGCCAGCAGCCCTGGACAGGGTTTACTAGCGGGGGCAAACAATGAGCAGTTCTTC. The chain recombines TRBV4-1 with TRBJ2-1, with TRBD2 matching over 11 bases. Germline V gene sequence: CDR1 MGHRA, CDR2 YSYEKL. The CDR3 runs 19 residues. Trimming cost V 4 bases and J 5 bases; bases outside gene matches: 16.